Shown below are 16 T cell receptor beta chains from a single sample sequenced in a study of radiotherapy plus CTLA-4 blockade in lung cancer. Profiling relied on immunoSEQ multiplex PCR, and the TCRdb table lists in-frame clones only, not all of them. The table records some 73,000 clones, 70% to 80% of them present only once. The sequencing used peripheral blood, collected from a patient treated with radiotherapy plus ipilimumab. The receptors shown here come from a human donor with non-small cell lung cancer whose response to radiotherapy plus ipilimumab could not be evaluated.

V usage is TRBV7-2 and J usage is TRBJ2-7; 11 bases align to TRBD2. Germline trimming cut 2 bases from V and 7 bases from J; bases unmatched to any gene: 7. Germline CDR1 SGHTA, CDR2 FQGNSA. CDR3 length: 15 residues. CDR3 nucleotides: TGTGCCAGCAGCTTAACTAGCGGGAGATACGGAGAGCAGTACTTC. Translated, it gives CASSLTSGRYGEQYF. Together with reference TRBV7-2 and TRBJ2-7, the CDR3 gives the full variable domain: GAGVSQSPSNKVTEKGKDVELRCDPISGHTALYWYRQSLGQGLEFLIYFQGNSAPDKSGLPSDRFSAERTGGSVSTLTIQRTQQEDSAVYLCASSLTSGRYGEQYFGPGTRLTVT.

A few counts support this clone. The V call is TRBV5-4, the J call TRBJ1-1, with 9 bases aligning to TRBD1. The trim removed 4 bases at V and 4 bases at J, leaving 8 bases unmatched. Germline V gene sequence: CDR1 SGHNT, CDR2 YYREEE (reference sequence). This CDR3 has 15 residues. The CDR3 region has the DNA TGTGCCAGCAGCAATAACAGGGGGCGAGGCACTGAAGCTTTCTTT. Amino acids: CASSNNRGRGTEAFF.

The rearrangement joins TRBV5-1 to TRBJ2-2; D not resolved. The V end lost 5 bases, the J end lost 0 bases, and 8 bases lay between the germline ends. The germline V gene encodes CDR1 SGHRS and CDR2 YFSETQ. This CDR3 is built from 14 residues. The CDR3 loop reads CASRSDPNTGELFF. The CDR3 DNA reads as TGCGCCAGCAGGTCAGATCCGAACACCGGGGAGCTGTTTTTT.

This clone was seen a single time. This rearrangement joins TRBV6-1 to TRBJ1-2; 9 bases fit TRBD1. Germline CDR1 is MNHNS and CDR2 is SASEGT. V trimming: 2 bases; J trimming: 7 bases; junction bases outside the gene matches: 17. There are 18 residues in the CDR3. The CDR3 reads CASSEFGTGIDAGSGYTF. The CDR3, as DNA: TGTGCCAGCAGTGAATTCGGGACAGGGATTGACGCGGGTTCTGGCTACACCTTC.

J is TRBJ1-2 and V is TRBV5-6; D is uncertain. The V and J ends lost 4 bases and 2 bases respectively, with 12 bases between them. CDR1 SGHDT and CDR2 YYEEEE come from the germline V gene. CDR3 length equals 14 residues. The CDR3: CASSRGNFNYGYTF. CDR3 bases: TGTGCCAGCAGCCGGGGAAATTTCAACTATGGCTACACCTTC.

V gene TRBV28 combines with J gene TRBJ2-1; TRBD1 aligns across 7 bases. The CDR3 is made up of 15 amino acids. CDR1 and CDR2 from the germline V gene are MDHEN and SYDVKM. V was pared by 5 bases and J by 0 bases, with 4 bases of the junction left unmatched. CDR3 sequence reads: CASSETGSSYNEQFF. The CDR3 nucleotides read TGTGCCAGCAGTGAGACAGGGAGCTCCTACAATGAGCAGTTCTTC.

This clone was counted a few times. The rearrangement uses TRBV7-9 and TRBJ2-2, with TRBD1 identical over 10 bases. This CDR3 has 18 amino acids. After removal of 5 bases from V and 6 bases from J, the junction contained 15 bases not matched to a gene. The V gene's germline CDR1 is SEHNR and CDR2 FQNEAQ (reference sequence). The CDR3 is CASSRRDRGWGSPGELFF. In DNA, the CDR3 is TGTGCCAGCAGCCGACGGGACAGGGGATGGGGGAGTCCCGGGGAGCTGTTTTTT.

The chain uses TRBV4-1 and TRBJ2-3; 8 bases are shared with TRBD1. The CDR3 has 17 amino acids. With 0 bases clipped from V and 8 bases from J, the junction kept 13 bases outside the gene matches. CDR1 is MGHRA, CDR2 YSYEKL, per germline. The CDR3 protein is CASSQDSAGDRGGTQYF. DNA of the CDR3: TGCGCCAGCAGCCAAGATTCGGCTGGAGACAGGGGTGGTACGCAGTATTTT.

J is TRBJ2-3 and V is TRBV9, with D uncertain. V lost 0 bases, J lost 0 bases, and 5 bases lay in between. CDR3 length: 14 residues. CDR1 and CDR2 (germline): SGDLS, YYNGEE. Here the CDR3 reads CASSVDGSTDTQYF. The CDR3 DNA reads TGTGCCAGCAGCGTAGATGGCAGCACAGATACGCAGTATTTT.

V and J are TRBV28 and TRBJ2-6, with D perhaps TRBD1 (5 bases). V was shortened by 3 bases and J by 2 bases, with 11 bases between the two germline ends. Germline V gene sequence: CDR1 MDHEN, CDR2 SYDVKM. The CDR3 runs to 16 residues. The CDR3 sequence: CASSFRGSTGANVLTF. CDR3 in DNA: TGTGCCAGCAGTTTTAGGGGAAGTACTGGGGCCAACGTCCTGACTTTC.

The V gene is TRBV27, the J gene TRBJ2-6; D gene ambiguous. This CDR3 contains 16 residues. Trimming cost V 6 bases and J 0 bases, with 12 bases left between them. Germline CDR1 MNHEY, CDR2 SMNVEV (reference sequence). The CDR3 region is CASREHDTSGANVLTF. In nucleotides, the CDR3 is TGTGCCAGCAGGGAACATGACACCTCTGGGGCCAACGTCCTGACTTTC.

This clone is a singleton in its sample. The rearrangement joins TRBV9 to TRBJ2-5; D might be TRBD2 (6 bases). The closer fit of TRBJ2-7 to the DNA end suggests the J call may be wrong. The germline CDR1 and CDR2 sequences are SGDLS and YYNGEE. The CDR3 contains 15 residues. Written as DNA, the CDR3 is TGTGCCAGCAGCCTAGGCGGGGCCCTAACCTACGAGCAGTACTTC. It translates to CASSLGGALTYEQYF.

This sequence joins TRBV18 and TRBJ2-1; 13 bases line up with TRBD2. Germline trimming cut 3 bases from V and 2 bases from J; bases unmatched to any gene: 4. There are 17 residues in the CDR3. From germline, CDR1 is KGHSH and CDR2 LQKENI. CDR3 nucleotides: TGTGCCAGCTCACCGGGACTAGCGGGGCAACCCTACAATGAGCAGTTCTTC. This codes for CASSPGLAGQPYNEQFF.

The chain recombines TRBV27 with TRBJ1-1; 10 bases align to TRBD1. Germline V lookup: CDR1 MNHEY, CDR2 SMNVEV (reference sequence). V lost 3 bases to trimming and J lost 10 bases; unmatched junction nucleotides: 8. This CDR3 contains 14 residues. This chain's CDR3 is CASSLTGGLQRAFF. The CDR3 DNA follows: TGTGCCAGCAGTTTGACAGGGGGCCTACAAAGAGCTTTCTTT.

This chain connects TRBV28 to TRBJ2-7, with TRBD2 matching 15 bases. The V gene end was trimmed by 4 bases and the J gene end by 0 bases; junction bases not matched to a gene: 4. Germline V gene lookup returns CDR1 MDHEN and CDR2 SYDVKM. The CDR3 contains 17 residues. The CDR3 DNA is TGTGCCAGCAGTTCTGGACTAGCGGGGGGGGCCTCCTACGAGCAGTACTTC. Amino acids: CASSSGLAGGASYEQYF.

This clone has only a few counts. The junction departs from germline at one end; a sequencing error may be responsible. V gene TRBV5-1 combines with J gene TRBJ2-5; 8 nucleotides line up with TRBD1. The CDR3 runs to 14 residues. Germline loops: CDR1 SGHRS, CDR2 YFSETQ. The CDR3 DNA reads as TGTGCCAGCAGCAATCCGACAGGGGATGAGACCCAGTACTTC. It encodes CASSNPTGDETQYF. The variable domain in full, with the rest retrieved from reference TRBV5-1 and TRBJ2-5, is KAGVTQTPRYLIKTRGQQVTLSCSPISGHRSVSWYQQTPGQGLQFLFEYFSETQRNKGNFPGRFSGRQFSNSRSEMNVSTLELGDSALYLCASSNPTGDETQYFGPGTRLLVL.